The subject of this entry is one T cell receptor beta chain. This entry comes from a study of blood T cell repertoires in COVID-19. This CDR3 spans 14 amino acids. V lost 8 bases, J lost 2 bases, and 8 bases stayed unmatched. CDR1 SNHLY and CDR2 FYNNEI come from the germline V gene. Repertoires were generated with immunoSEQ multiplex PCR, while TCRdb's copy carries only in-frame clones and drops some. The table lists hundreds of thousands of clones, more than 75% of them singletons. This TCR derives from a woman aged 40 to 50 who had recovered from COVID-19. Source material: peripheral blood. V usage is TRBV2 and J usage is TRBJ2-7, with 8 bases identical to TRBD2. CDR3 sequence reads: CASPGGRPPYEQYF. As DNA, the CDR3 is TGTGCCAGCCCGGGGGGGAGACCCCCCTACGAGCAGTACTTC.